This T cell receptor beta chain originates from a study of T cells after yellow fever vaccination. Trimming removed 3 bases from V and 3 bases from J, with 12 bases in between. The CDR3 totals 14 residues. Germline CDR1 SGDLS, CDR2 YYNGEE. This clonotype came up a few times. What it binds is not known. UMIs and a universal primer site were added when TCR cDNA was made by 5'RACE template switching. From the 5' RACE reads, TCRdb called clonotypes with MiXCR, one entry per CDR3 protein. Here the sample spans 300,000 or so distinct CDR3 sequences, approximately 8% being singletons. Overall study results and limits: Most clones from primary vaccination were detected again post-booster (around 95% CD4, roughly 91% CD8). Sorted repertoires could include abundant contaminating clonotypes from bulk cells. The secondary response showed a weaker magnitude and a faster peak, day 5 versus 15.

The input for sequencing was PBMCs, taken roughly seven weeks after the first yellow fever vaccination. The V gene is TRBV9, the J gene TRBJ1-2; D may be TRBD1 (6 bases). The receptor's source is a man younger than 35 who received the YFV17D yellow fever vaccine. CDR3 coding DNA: TGTGCCAGCAGCGAACAGGGTTTTGACTATGGCTACACCTTC. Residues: CASSEQGFDYGYTF. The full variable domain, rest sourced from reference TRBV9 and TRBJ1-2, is DSGVTQTPKHLITATGQRVTLRCSPRSGDLSVYWYQQSLDQGLQFLIQYYNGEERAKGNILERFSAQQFPDLHSELNLSSLELGDSALYFCASSEQGFDYGYTFGSGTRLTVV.